This TCR beta chain appears in the sequencing data of a study of read filtering for tumor transcriptome and immune sequencing. Overall study: The cohort had about 16 men and over twelve women aged about 45 to 80, mean approximately 66 years. TCR-mapped reads were about 3.5 to 11 million with IR-seq versus roughly 80 to 1,300 with RNA-seq. By R-ISS, stages I, II and III held around 8, 16 and 7 patients.

V shed 4 bases and J 4 bases; nucleotides not matched to a gene: 2. The V gene's germline CDR1 is SGHRS and CDR2 YFSETQ. The CDR3 runs to 13 residues. The library was built from around 380 ng RNA with molecular barcoded adaptors for alpha/delta and beta/gamma chains. TCRdb reanalysed the reads using MiXCR and keeps one entry per CDR3 protein. This repertoire shows more than 70,000 distinct CDR3 sequences, roughly a fifth found once; its top ten account for about an eighth. Regarding this clonotype: One base away lies a much larger clone, so this may be a sequencing read error.

The chain joins TRBV5-1 to TRBJ2-3, with TRBD1 matching over 8 bases. The clonotype originates from a donor at least 40 years old with multiple myeloma. Sequencing input: a population of CD138-negative cells sorted from bone marrow. CDR3 bases: TGCGCCAGCAGCACACAGGGGGCAGATACGCAGTATTTT. Residues: CASSTQGADTQYF. Supplemented by reference TRBV5-1 and TRBJ2-3, the full variable domain reads KAGVTQTPRYLIKTRGQQVTLSCSPISGHRSVSWYQQTPGQGLQFLFEYFSETQRNKGNFPGRFSGRQFSNSRSEMNVSTLELGDSALYLCASSTQGADTQYFGPGTRLTVL.